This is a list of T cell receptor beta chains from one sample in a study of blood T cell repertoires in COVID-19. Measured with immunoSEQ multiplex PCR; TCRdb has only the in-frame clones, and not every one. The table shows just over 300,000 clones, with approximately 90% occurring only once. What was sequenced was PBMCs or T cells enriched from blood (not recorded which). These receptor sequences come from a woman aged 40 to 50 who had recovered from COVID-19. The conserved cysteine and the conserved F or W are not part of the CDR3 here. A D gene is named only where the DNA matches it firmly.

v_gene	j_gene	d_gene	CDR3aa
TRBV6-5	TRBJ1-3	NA	ASSVGGSSGNTIY
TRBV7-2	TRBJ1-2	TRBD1	ASSEQGGYGYT
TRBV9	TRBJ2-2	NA	ASSGAGGELF
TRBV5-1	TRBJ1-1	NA	ASSPRSTLNTEAF
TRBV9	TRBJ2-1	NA	ASSYGGTDYNEQF
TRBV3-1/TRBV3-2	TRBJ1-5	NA	ASSQNWDNTRGYQPQH
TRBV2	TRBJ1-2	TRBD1	ASSSGTGYYGYT
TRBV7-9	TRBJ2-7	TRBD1	ASMGQGYEQY
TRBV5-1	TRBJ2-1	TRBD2	ASSRPLAGGGNEQF
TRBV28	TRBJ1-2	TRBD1	ASSPTGGPGYT
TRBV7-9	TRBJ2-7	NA	ASSLTYEQY